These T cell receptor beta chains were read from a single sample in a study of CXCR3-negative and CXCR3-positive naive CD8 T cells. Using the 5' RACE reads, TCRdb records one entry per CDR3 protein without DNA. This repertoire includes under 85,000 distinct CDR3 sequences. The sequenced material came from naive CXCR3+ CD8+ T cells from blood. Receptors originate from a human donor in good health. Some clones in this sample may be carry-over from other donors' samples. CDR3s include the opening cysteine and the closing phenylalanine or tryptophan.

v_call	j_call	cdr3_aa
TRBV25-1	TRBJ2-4	CASSEDWDQLAKNIQYF
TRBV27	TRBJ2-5	CASRGAPDQETQYF
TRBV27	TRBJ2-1	CASSLLASLEQIF
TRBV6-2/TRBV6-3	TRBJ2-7	CASSYSRDGAYEQYF
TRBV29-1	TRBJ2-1	CSVDAGSYNEQFF
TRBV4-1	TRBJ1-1	CASSWGPNTEAFF
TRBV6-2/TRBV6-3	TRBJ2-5	CASSKRQGTETQYF
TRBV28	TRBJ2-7	CASSQLNSYEQYF
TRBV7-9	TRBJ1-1	CASSALTGAKTEAFF
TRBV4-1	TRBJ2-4	CASSQVEDQRNIQYF
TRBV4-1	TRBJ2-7	CASSSMLAAREQYF
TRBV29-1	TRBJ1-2	CSVESGQGLGYTF
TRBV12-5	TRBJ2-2	CASGPLGELFF
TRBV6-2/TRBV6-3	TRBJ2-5	CASSYGTQETQYF
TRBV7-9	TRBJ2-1	CASSPQSGYNEQFF
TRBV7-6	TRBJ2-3	CASSAGTDTQYF
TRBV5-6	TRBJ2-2	CASSSRTGGTGELFF
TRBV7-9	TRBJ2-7	CASSSVGSGDSYEQYF
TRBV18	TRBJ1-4	CASSPPGDEKLFF
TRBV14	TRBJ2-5	CASSQGRFLGQGKGLEETQYF
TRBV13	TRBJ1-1	CASLGHLNTEAFF
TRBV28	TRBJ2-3	CASSPRLHVVGDTQYF
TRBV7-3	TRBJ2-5	CASSPYRGWETQYF
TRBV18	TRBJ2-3	CASSPRDRTDTQYF
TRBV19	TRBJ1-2	CASIPGTGGVYGYTF
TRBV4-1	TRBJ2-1	CASSPKPSSGAVSEQFF
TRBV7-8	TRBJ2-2	CASSRSGPQLTGELFF
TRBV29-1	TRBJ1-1	CSVVGVLPEAFF
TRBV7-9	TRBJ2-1	CASSSTGGADNEQFF
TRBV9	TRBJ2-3	CASSEGTASTDTQYF
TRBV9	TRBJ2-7	CASSGTVGPYEQYF